Listed here is a single TCR beta chain. V shed 4 bases and J shed 6 bases, with 13 bases lying between them. CDR3 length equals 13 residues. CDR1 and CDR2 (germline): SGHRS, YFSETQ. The data derive from a study of blood T cell repertoires in COVID-19. Study context: COVID-19 samples collected from the United States, Italy and Spain covered acute and convalescent phases. From T cells, B-cell-depleted T cells, or PBMCs came the material, which was cDNA or gDNA.

Authors' processing steps: Scientists estimated how many nucleated cells there were by amplifying reference gene primers. Sequencing was performed with immunoSEQ multiplex PCR; in TCRdb, only in-frame clones are kept and a portion is missing. Clone size and V and J calls were adopted from that table, with D and trimming inferred from the DNA. This repertoire shows 130,000 to 150,000 clones, about four fifths found once; its top ten account for about 2.9%. The rearrangement links TRBV5-1 to TRBJ1-2; D remains unclear. The origin of this receptor is a woman of 80 years or more with acute or convalescent COVID-19. The sample taken for sequencing was peripheral blood. This CDR3 is CASSPEAEHGYTF. CDR3 DNA: TGCGCCAGCAGCCCGGAGGCGGAGCATGGCTACACCTTC.